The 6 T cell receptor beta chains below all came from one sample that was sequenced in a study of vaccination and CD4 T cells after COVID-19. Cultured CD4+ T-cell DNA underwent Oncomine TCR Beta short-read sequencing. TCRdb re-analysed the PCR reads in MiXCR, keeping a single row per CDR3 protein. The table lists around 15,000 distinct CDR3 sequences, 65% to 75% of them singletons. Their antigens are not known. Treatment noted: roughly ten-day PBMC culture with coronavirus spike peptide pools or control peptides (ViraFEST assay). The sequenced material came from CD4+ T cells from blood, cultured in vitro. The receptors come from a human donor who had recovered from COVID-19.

The DNA of the CDR3 is TGTGCCAGCAGCCGCCCGACACGAGCCAACTATGGCTACACCTTC. Amino acids: CASSRPTRANYGYTF. The chain has TRBV28 and TRBJ1-2; D gene ambiguous. The V and J ends lost 6 bases and 2 bases respectively, with 16 bases between them. Germline V lookup: CDR1 MDHEN, CDR2 SYDVKM. CDR3 length: 15 amino acids.

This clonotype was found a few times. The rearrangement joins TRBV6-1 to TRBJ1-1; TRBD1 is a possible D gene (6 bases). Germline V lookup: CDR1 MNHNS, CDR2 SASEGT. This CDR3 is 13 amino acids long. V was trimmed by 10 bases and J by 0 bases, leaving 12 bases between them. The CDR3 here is CATNRVMNTEAFF. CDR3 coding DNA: TGTGCCACCAACAGGGTTATGAACACTGAAGCTTTCTTT.

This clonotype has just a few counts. The CDR3 coding sequence is TGTGCCAGCAGTACCCGTAGCGGGACCGGGGAGCTGTTTTTT. Translated: CASSTRSGTGELFF. This chain links TRBV2 with TRBJ2-2; 7 bases map to TRBD2. The junction had 5 bases not matched to a gene; V was cut back by 5 bases and J by 5 bases. CDR1 and CDR2 (germline): SNHLY, FYNNEI. There are 14 residues in the CDR3.

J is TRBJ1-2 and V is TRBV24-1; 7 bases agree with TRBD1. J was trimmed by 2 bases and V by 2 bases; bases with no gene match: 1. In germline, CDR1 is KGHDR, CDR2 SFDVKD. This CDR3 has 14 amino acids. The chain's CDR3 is CATSDSGQNYGYTF. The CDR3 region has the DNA TGTGCCACCAGTGATTCGGGACAGAACTATGGCTACACCTTC.

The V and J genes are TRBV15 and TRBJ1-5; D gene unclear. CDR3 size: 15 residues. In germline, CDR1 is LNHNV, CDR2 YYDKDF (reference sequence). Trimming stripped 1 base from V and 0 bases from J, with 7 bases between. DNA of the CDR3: TGTGCCACCAGCAGAGGACCATATAGCAATCAGCCCCAGCATTTT. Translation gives CATSRGPYSNQPQHF.

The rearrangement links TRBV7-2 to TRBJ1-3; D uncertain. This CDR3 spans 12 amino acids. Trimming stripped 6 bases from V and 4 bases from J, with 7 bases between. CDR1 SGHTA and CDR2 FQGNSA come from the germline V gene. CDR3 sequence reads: CASSGIGNTIYF. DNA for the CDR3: TGTGCCAGCAGTGGGATCGGAAACACCATATATTTT.